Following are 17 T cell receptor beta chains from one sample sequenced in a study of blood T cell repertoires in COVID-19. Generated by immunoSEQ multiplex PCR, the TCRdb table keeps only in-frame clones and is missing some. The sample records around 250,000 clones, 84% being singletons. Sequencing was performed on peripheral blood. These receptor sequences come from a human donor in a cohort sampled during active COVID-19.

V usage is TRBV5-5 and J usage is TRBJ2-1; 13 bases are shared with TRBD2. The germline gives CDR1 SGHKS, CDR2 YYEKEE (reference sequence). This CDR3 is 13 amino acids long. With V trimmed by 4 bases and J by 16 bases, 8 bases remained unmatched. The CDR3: CASSTGLAGVDFF. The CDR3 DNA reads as TGTGCCAGCAGCACCGGACTAGCGGGAGTCGATTTCTTC.

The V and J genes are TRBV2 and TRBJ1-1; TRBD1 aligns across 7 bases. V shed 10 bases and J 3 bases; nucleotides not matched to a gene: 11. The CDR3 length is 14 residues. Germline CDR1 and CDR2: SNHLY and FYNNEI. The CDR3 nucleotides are TGTGCCACCAGGGCGAGGGGGACAGACACTGAAGCTTTCTTT. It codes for CATRARGTDTEAFF. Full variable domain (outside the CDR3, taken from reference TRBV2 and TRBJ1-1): EPEVTQTPSHQVTQMGQEVILRCVPISNHLYFYWYRQILGQKVEFLVSFYNNEISEKSEIFDDQFSVERPDGSNFTLKIRSTKLEDSAMYFCATRARGTDTEAFFGQGTRLTVV.

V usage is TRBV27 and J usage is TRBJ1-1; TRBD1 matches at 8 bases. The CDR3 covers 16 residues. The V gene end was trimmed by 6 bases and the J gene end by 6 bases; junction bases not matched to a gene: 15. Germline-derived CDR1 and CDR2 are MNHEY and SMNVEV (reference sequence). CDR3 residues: CASRPLSQGAGAEAFF. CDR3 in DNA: TGTGCCAGCAGACCCCTATCCCAGGGGGCCGGAGCTGAAGCTTTCTTT.

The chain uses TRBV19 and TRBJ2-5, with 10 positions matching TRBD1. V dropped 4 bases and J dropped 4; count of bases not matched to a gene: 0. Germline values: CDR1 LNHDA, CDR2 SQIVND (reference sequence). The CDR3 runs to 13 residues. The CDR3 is CASSRQGAETQYF. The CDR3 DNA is TGTGCCAGTAGTAGACAGGGGGCAGAGACCCAGTACTTC.

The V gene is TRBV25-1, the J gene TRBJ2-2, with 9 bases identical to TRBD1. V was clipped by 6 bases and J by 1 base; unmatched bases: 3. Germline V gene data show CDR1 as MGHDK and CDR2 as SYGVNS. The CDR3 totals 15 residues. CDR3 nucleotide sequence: TGTGCCAGCAGGGGGACAGGGCGGAACACCGGGGAGCTGTTTTTT. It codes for CASRGTGRNTGELFF.

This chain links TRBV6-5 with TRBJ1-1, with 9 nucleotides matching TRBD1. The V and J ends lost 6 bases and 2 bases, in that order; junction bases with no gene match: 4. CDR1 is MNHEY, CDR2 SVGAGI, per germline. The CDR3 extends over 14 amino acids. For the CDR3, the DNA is TGTGCCAGCAGGGAGACAGGGGGTAACACTGAAGCTTTCTTT. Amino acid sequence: CASRETGGNTEAFF.

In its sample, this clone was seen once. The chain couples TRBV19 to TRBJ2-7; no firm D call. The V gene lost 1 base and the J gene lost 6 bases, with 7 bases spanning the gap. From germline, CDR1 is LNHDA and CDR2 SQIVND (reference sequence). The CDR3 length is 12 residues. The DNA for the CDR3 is TGTGCCAGTAGTATAGTAACTGGCGAGCAGTACTTC. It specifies CASSIVTGEQYF.

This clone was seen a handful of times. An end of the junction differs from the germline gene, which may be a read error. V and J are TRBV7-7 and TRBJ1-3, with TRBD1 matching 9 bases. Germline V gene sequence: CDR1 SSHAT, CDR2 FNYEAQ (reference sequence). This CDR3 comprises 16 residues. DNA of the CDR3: TGTGCTAGCAGCTCTGGGACAGGGTTAGATGGAAACACCATATATTTT. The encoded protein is CASSSGTGLDGNTIYF. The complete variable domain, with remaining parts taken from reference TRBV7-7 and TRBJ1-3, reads GAGVSQSPRYKVTKRGQDVTLRCDPISSHATLYWYQQALGQGPEFLTYFNYEAQPDKSGLPSDRFSAERPEGSISTLTIQRTEQRDSAMYRCASSSGTGLDGNTIYFGEGSWLTVV.

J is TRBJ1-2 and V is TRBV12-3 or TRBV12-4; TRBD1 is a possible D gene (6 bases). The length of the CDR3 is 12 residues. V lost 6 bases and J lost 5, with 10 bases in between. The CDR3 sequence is CASSLTGYGYTF. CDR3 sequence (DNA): TGTGCCAGCAGCCTGACAGGATATGGCTACACCTTC.

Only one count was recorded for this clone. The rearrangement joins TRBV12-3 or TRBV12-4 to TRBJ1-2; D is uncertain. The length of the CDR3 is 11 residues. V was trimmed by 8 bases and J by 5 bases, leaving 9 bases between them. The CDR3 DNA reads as TGTGCCAGCGGTCAGGCATATGGCTACACCTTC. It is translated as CASGQAYGYTF.

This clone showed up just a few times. The CDR3 DNA reads TGTGCCACCAGTGGGGGCAGAAATCAGCCCCAGCATTTT. Protein product: CATSGGRNQPQHF. J is TRBJ1-5 and V is TRBV24-1; the D gene is possibly TRBD1 (5 bases). This CDR3 region has 13 residues. V dropped 5 bases and J dropped 4 bases, with 8 bases sitting between them. Germline CDR1 KGHDR, CDR2 SFDVKD.

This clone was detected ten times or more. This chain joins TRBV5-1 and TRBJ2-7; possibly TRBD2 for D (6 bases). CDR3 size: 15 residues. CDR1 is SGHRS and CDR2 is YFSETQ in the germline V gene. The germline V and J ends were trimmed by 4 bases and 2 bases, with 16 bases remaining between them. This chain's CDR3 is CASSPSMGGAYEQYF. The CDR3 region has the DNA TGCGCCAGCAGCCCATCTATGGGGGGAGCCTACGAGCAGTACTTC.

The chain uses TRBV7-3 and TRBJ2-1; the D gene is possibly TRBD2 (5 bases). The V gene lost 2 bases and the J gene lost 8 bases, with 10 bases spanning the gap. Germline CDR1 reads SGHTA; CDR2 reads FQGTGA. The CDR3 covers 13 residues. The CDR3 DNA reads TGTGCCAGCAGCTTATCCCCTAGCTATGAGCAGTTCTTC. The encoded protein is CASSLSPSYEQFF.

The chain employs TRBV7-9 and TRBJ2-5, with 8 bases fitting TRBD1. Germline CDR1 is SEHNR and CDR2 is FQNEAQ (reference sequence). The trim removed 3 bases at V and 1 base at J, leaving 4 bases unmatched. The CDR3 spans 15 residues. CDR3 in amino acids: CASSFPRGLQETQYF. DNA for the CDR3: TGTGCCAGCAGCTTTCCCAGGGGGCTCCAAGAGACCCAGTACTTC.

CDR3 residues: CASFRGEQYF. The CDR3 nucleotides are TGTGCCAGTTTCAGGGGCGAGCAGTACTTC. This rearrangement joins TRBV28 to TRBJ2-7; TRBD1 is a possible D gene (6 bases). V lost 9 bases to trimming and J lost 6 bases, with 9 bases between them. CDR1 and CDR2 from the germline V gene are MDHEN and SYDVKM. CDR3 length: 10 amino acids.

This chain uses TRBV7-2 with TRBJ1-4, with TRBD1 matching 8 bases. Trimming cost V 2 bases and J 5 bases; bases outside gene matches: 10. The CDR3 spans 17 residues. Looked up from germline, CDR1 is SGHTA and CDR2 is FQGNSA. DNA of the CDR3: TGTGCCAGCAGCTTACAGGGGGCGGGGTCGGAAAATGAAAAACTGTTTTTT. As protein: CASSLQGAGSENEKLFF. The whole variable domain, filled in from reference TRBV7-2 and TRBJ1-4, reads GAGVSQSPSNKVTEKGKDVELRCDPISGHTALYWYRQSLGQGLEFLIYFQGNSAPDKSGLPSDRFSAERTGGSVSTLTIQRTQQEDSAVYLCASSLQGAGSENEKLFFGSGTQLSVL.

CDR3 DNA: TGTGCCAGCAGCCCCGGACTAAGGACCGGGGAGCTGTTTTTT. Its protein product is CASSPGLRTGELFF. The rearrangement joins TRBV3-1 (or the pseudogene TRBV3-2) to TRBJ2-2, with a weak D call TRBD2 (6 bases). The germline CDR1 and CDR2 sequences are LGHDT and YNNKEL (reference sequence). Deletions cut 4 bases from V and 5 bases from J, with 11 bases between. The CDR3 covers 14 residues.